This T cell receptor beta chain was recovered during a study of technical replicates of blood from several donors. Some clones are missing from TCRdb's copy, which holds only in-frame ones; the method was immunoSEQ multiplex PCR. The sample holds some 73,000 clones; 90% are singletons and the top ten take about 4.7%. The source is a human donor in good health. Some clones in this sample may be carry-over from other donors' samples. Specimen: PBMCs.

For the CDR3, the DNA is TGCGCCAGCAGCTCGCAGGGGGACGAGCAGTACTTC. Translation gives CASSSQGDEQYF. V gene TRBV5-1 combines with J gene TRBJ2-7, with 7 positions matching TRBD1. The CDR3 length is 12 residues. CDR1 is SGHRS and CDR2 is YFSETQ in the germline V gene. V lost 3 bases, J lost 5 bases, and 2 bases stayed unmatched.